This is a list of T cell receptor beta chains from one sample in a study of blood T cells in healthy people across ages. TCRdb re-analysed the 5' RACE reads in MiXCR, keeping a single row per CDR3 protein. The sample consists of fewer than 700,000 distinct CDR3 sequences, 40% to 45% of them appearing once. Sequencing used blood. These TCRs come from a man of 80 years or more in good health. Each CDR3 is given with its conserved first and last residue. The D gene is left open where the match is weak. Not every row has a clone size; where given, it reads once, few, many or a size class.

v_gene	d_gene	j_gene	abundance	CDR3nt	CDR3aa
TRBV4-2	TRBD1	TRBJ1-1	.	TGTGCCAGCAGCCAAGAAACAGGGGTAGCTTTCTTT	CASSQETGVAFF
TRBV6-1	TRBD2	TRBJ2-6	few	TGTGCCAGCAACGGAAGACCGGGACTAGCGCGATATGGGGCCAACGTCCTGACTTTC	CASNGRPGLARYGANVLTF
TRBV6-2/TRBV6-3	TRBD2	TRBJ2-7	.	TGTGCCAGCAGGGCTTGGACTAGTATGGCCTACGAGCAGTACTTC	CASRAWTSMAYEQYF
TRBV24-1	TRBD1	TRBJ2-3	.	TGTGCCACCAGTGATTCGAAAACGGACAGGGGGCTGGAGGATACGCAGTATTTT	CATSDSKTDRGLEDTQYF
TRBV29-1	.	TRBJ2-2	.	TGCAGCGTTGGGCAGGGGCAGACCGGGGAGCTGTTTTTT	CSVGQGQTGELFF
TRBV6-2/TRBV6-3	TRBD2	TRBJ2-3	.	TGTGCCAGCAGTTACGGGGGGACTAGCGGGGGGGCCACAGATACGCAGTATTTT	CASSYGGTSGGATDTQYF
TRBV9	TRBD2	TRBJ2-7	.	TGTGCCAGCAGCGTAGGACGAGCGGGAAACTACGAGCAGTACTTC	CASSVGRAGNYEQYF
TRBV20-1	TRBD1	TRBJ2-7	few	TGCAGTGCCAGATACAGGGGGCGGGACAATGAGCAGTACTTC	CSARYRGRDNEQYF
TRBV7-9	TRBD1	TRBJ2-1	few	TGTGCCAGCAGCGCCGGGACAGTCAACAATGAGCAGTTCTTC	CASSAGTVNNEQFF
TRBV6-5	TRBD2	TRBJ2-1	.	TGTGCCAGCAGTTCCTGGACTAGCGGGAGCAATGAGCAGTTCTTC	CASSSWTSGSNEQFF
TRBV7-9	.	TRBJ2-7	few	TGTGCCAGCAGCTTAGACCTGGGAAACGAGCAGTACTTC	CASSLDLGNEQYF
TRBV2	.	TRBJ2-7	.	TGTGCCAGCAGGGAATTGGGCTACGAGCAGTACTTC	CASRELGYEQYF
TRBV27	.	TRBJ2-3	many	TGTGCCAGCAGTCCAGGGTGGGGGTCAGAAGATACGCAGTATTTT	CASSPGWGSEDTQYF
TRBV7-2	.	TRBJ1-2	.	TGTGCCAGCAGCTTAGCAAAGGGTCGGGGCTACACCTTC	CASSLAKGRGYTF
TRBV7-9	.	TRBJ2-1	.	TGTGCCAGCAGCTTAGAAATAGGGGGGCGGACATACAATGAGCAGTTCTTC	CASSLEIGGRTYNEQFF
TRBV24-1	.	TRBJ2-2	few	TGTGCCACCAGTGATTTTGTAGGCCCGAACACCGGGGAGCTGTTTTTT	CATSDFVGPNTGELFF
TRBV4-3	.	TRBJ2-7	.	TGCACCAGCAGCCAAGAGGGCAGCTCATCTGGGTGGTACAATGAGCAGTACTTC	CTSSQEGSSSGWYNEQYF
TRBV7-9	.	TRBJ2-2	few	TGTGCCAGCAACCCCGGTAAAGGAGCCTTTATCACCGGGGAGCTGTTTTTT	CASNPGKGAFITGELFF
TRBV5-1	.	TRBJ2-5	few	TGCGCCAGCAAGCACGCACAGGGATTAGACGGCGGAAAAGAGACCCAGTACTTC	CASKHAQGLDGGKETQYF
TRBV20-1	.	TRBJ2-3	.	TGCAGTGCCCCCCTTTCGTCGGGCACAGATACGCAGTATTTT	CSAPLSSGTDTQYF
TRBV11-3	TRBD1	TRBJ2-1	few	TGTGCCAGCAGCTTAAGGGTCCGGGACAGCCACAATGAGCAGTTCTTC	CASSLRVRDSHNEQFF
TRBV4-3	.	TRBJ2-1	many	TGCGCCAGCAGCCAAGATGTAAGGCGGGTTTACAATGAGCAGTTCTTC	CASSQDVRRVYNEQFF
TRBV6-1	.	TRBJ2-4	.	TGTGCCAGCAGTGAAAGGGGTAAAGGAAACATTCAGTACTTC	CASSERGKGNIQYF
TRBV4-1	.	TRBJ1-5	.	TGCGCCAGCAGCCCAGATGGGGGTGATAAGCCCCAGCATTTT	CASSPDGGDKPQHF
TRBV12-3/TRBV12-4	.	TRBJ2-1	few	TGTGCCAGCAGCTGGGGGGGCGGGTCCTACAATGAGCAGTTCTTC	CASSWGGGSYNEQFF
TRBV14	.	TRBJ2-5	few	TGTGCCAGCAGCCAAGATCTGGACTCGGCAGGCCAGTACTTC	CASSQDLDSAGQYF
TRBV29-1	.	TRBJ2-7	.	TGCAGCGTTTTGGGGCTAGGATCCCGCGAGCAGTACTTC	CSVLGLGSREQYF
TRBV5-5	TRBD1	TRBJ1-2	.	TGTGCCAGCAGAAAAGGACAGGGTCTGGACTATGGCTACACCTTC	CASRKGQGLDYGYTF
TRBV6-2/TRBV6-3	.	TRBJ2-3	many	TGTGCCAGCAGTTTTTTTTCAGATACGCAGTATTTT	CASSFFSDTQYF
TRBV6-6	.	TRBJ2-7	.	TGTGCCAGCAGTTACTTGACAGTTCTCTACGAGCAGTACTTC	CASSYLTVLYEQYF
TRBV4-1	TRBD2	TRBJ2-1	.	TGCGCCAGCAGCCAAGAGGATCTAGCGGCGAGCTACAATGAGCAGTTCTTC	CASSQEDLAASYNEQFF
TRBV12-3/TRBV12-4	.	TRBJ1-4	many	TGTGCCAGCAGTTTAGGTGTCAGCGAGTATGAAAAACTGTTTTTT	CASSLGVSEYEKLFF
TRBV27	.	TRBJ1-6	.	TGTGCCAGCAGTTTAGAAGGGATTAATTCACCCCTCCACTTT	CASSLEGINSPLHF
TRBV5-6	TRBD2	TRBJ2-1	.	TGTGCCAGCAGCTTGGCGGGAGCGGGGGGTTCCTACAATGAGCAGTTCTTC	CASSLAGAGGSYNEQFF
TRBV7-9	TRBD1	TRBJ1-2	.	TGTGCCAGCAGCCGACGGACAGGGGACTATGGCTACACCTTC	CASSRRTGDYGYTF
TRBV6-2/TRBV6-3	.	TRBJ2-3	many	TGTGCCAGCAGTTCATTCCCAGATACGCAGTATTTT	CASSSFPDTQYF
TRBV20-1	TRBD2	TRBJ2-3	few	TGCAGTGCTAGAGATGCGGGGGTCCCGACAGATACGCAGTATTTT	CSARDAGVPTDTQYF
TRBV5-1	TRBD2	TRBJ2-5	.	TGCGCCAGCAGGATAGCGGGAGGTCAAGAGACCCAGTACTTC	CASRIAGGQETQYF
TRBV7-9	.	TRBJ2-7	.	TGTGCCAGCAGCTTATTGGACAGTGCCTACGAGCAGTACTTC	CASSLLDSAYEQYF
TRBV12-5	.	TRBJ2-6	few	TGTGCTAGTGCTACAGGGCAGGCTGGGGCCAACGTCCTGACTTTC	CASATGQAGANVLTF
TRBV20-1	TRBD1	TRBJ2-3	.	TGCAGTGCCCTGAGGGGCAGGGGGCATGCAGATACGCAGTATTTT	CSALRGRGHADTQYF
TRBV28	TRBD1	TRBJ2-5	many	TGTGCCAGCTGGGACAGGGATCGGCAAGAGACCCAGTACTTC	CASWDRDRQETQYF
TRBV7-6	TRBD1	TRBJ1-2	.	TGTGCCAGCAGTCCTGGAGGGACAGGGGTCCTCGGGGGCTACACCTTC	CASSPGGTGVLGGYTF
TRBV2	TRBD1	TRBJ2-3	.	TGTGCCAGCTATGGACAGGCTAAAGATACGCAGTATTTT	CASYGQAKDTQYF
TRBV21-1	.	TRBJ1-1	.	TGTGCCAGCAGCATCCGTCCCACTACAAGGAACACTGAAGCTTTCTTT	CASSIRPTTRNTEAFF
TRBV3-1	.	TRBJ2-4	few	TGTGCCAGCAGCCAAGATGGAGGCCCGGGGCAGTACTTC	CASSQDGGPGQYF
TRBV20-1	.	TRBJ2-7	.	TGCAGTGCCCCCTTGTTATACGAGCAGTACTTC	CSAPLLYEQYF
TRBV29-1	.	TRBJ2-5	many	TGCAGCGCCCAGGTGGGGATGGAGACCCAGTACTTC	CSAQVGMETQYF
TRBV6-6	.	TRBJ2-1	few	TGTGCCAGCAGTAGAGGGGGGTCTAGCGGATACAATGAGCAGTTCTTC	CASSRGGSSGYNEQFF
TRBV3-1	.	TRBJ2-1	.	TGTGCCAGCAGACGGGGACCCGGAGGCATCAATGAGCAGTTCTTC	CASRRGPGGINEQFF
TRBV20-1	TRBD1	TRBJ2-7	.	TGCAGTGCATTGGGGAGGGGACAGGGCATAACTTACTCCTACGAGCAGTACTTC	CSALGRGQGITYSYEQYF
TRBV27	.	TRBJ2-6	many	TGTGCCAGCAGCCTACAGGTCTCTGGGGCCAACGTCCTGACTTTC	CASSLQVSGANVLTF
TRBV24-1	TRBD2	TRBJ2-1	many	TGTGCCACCAGTGATCCGACTAGCGGGAGGATTAATGAGCAGTTCTTC	CATSDPTSGRINEQFF
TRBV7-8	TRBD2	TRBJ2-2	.	TGTGCCAGCAGCTTCAAGGTGGGGGCGGGGGGCCAGAACACCGGGGAGCTGTTTTTT	CASSFKVGAGGQNTGELFF
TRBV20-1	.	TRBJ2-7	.	TGCAGTGCTAGTGATTTCAACGAGCAGTACTTC	CSASDFNEQYF
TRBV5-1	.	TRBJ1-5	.	TGCGCCAGCAGCTTGGGAGGAACAGGAAACAATCAGCCCCAGCATTTT	CASSLGGTGNNQPQHF
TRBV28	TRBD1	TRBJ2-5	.	TGTGCCAGCAGTTCTCCCGGGACAGGGGGCGATGAGACCCAGTACTTC	CASSSPGTGGDETQYF